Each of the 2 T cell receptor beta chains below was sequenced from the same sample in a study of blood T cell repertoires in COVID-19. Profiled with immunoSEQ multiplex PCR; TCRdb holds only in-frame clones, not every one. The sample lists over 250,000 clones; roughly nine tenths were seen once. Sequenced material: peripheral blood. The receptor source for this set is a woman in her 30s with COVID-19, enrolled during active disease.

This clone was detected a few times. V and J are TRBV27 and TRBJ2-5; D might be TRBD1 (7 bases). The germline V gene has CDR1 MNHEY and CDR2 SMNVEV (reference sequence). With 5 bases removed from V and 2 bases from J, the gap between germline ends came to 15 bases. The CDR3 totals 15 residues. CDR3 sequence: CASSRSQGGQETQYF. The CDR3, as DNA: TGTGCCAGCAGTCGAAGCCAGGGGGGACAAGAGACCCAGTACTTC.

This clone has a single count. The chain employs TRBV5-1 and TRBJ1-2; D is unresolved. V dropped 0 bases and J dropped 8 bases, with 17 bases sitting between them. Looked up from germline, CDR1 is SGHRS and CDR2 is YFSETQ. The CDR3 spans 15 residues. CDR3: CASSLVGDNPGGYTF. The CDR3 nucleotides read TGCGCCAGCAGCTTGGTCGGGGATAACCCGGGGGGCTACACCTTC.